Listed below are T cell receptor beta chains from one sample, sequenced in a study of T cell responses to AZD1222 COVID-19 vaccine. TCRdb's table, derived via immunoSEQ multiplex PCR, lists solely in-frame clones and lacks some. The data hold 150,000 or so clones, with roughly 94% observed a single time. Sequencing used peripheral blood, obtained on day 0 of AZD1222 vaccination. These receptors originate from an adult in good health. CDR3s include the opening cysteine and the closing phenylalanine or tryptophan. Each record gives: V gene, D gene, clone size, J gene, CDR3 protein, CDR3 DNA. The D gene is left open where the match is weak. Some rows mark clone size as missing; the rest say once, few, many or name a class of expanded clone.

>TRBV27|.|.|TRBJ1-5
CASSLSGHQPQHF
TGTGCCAGCAGTTTATCAGGGCATCAGCCCCAGCATTTT
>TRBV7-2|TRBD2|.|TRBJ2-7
CASSPAGVGSYEQYF
TGTGCCAGCAGCCCTGCGGGAGTGGGGTCCTACGAGCAGTACTTC
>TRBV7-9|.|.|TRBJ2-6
CASSQRVSGANVLTF
TGTGCCAGCAGCCAACGGGTCTCTGGGGCCAACGTCCTGACTTTC
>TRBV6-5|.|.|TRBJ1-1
CASSYSFNTEAFF
TGTGCCAGCAGTTACTCCTTCAACACTGAAGCTTTCTTT
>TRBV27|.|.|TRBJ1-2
CASKGVGEGYTF
TGTGCCAGCAAAGGTGTGGGTGAAGGCTACACCTTC
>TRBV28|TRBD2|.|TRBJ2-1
CASSLALAGDYEQFF
TGTGCCAGCAGTTTAGCGCTAGCGGGAGACTATGAGCAGTTCTTC
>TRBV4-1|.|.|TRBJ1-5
CASSQEGGFNQPQHF
TGCGCCAGCAGCCAAGAGGGCGGATTTAATCAGCCCCAGCATTTT
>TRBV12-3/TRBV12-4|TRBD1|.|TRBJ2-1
CASRRTGEQFF
TGTGCCAGCAGACGGACAGGGGAGCAGTTCTTC
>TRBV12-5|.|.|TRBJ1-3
CASGALAGPSSGNTIYF
TGTGCTAGTGGTGCATTGGCCGGTCCTAGCTCTGGAAACACCATATATTTT
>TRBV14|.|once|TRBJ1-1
CASSLRHGLNTEAFF
TGTGCCAGCAGCCTACGTCACGGCTTGAACACTGAAGCTTTCTTT
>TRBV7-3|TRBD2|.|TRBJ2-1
CASSAGGRNNEQFF
TGTGCCAGCAGCGCGGGAGGCCGAAACAATGAGCAGTTCTTC
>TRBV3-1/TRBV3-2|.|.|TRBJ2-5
CASSPTAVGTQYF
TGTGCCAGCAGCCCCACCGCCGTCGGGACCCAGTACTTC
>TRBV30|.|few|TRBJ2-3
CAWGPGADTQYF
TGTGCCTGGGGCCCCGGGGCAGATACGCAGTATTTT
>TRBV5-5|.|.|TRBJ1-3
CASTSRLRSSSGNTIYF
TGTGCCAGTACCTCGCGACTCAGGAGCTCTTCTGGAAACACCATATATTTT
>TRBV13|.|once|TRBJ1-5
CASSLGLNQPQHF
TGTGCCAGCAGCTTAGGACTCAATCAGCCCCAGCATTTT
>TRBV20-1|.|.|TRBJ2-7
CSASFGSREQYF
TGCAGTGCTAGTTTCGGGAGCCGTGAGCAGTACTTC
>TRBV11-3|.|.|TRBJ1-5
CASSLDRNQPQHF
TGTGCCAGCAGCTTAGACAGAAATCAGCCCCAGCATTTT
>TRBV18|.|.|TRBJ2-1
CASSPETGEQFF
TGTGCCAGCTCACCCGAAACGGGTGAGCAGTTCTTC
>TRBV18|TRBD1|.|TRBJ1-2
CASSPRMIDGQGGSYGYTF
TGTGCCAGCTCACCTCGTATGATCGACGGACAGGGGGGGTCGTATGGCTACACCTTC
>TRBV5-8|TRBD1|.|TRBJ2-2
CASNFQKTGRLSGELFF
TGTGCCAGCAACTTCCAAAAGACAGGGCGTTTGTCCGGGGAGCTGTTTTTT
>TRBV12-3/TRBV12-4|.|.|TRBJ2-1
CASERVGFHEQFF
TGTGCCAGCGAAAGGGTGGGATTCCATGAGCAGTTCTTC
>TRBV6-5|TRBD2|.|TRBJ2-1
CASSYHSGRAQFF
TGTGCCAGCAGTTATCATAGCGGGAGGGCGCAGTTCTTC
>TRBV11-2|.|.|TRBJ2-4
CASSHEVAKNIQYF
TGTGCCAGCAGTCACGAAGTAGCCAAAAACATTCAGTACTTC
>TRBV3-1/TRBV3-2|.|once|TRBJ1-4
CASSQGQGRGKLFF
TGTGCCAGCAGCCAAGGCCAGGGGAGAGGAAAACTGTTTTTT
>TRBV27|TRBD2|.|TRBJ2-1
CASSPLAGVYEQFF
TGTGCCAGCAGTCCCCTAGCGGGAGTCTATGAGCAGTTCTTC
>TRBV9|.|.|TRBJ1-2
CASSVDTDYGYTF
TGTGCCAGCAGCGTAGATACCGACTATGGCTACACCTTC
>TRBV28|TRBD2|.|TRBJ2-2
CASRVAGVGTGELFF
TGTGCCAGCAGGGTAGCGGGGGTCGGAACCGGGGAGCTGTTTTTT
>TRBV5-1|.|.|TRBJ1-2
CASSLGDSGYTF
TGCGCCAGCAGCTTGGGGGACTCGGGCTACACCTTC
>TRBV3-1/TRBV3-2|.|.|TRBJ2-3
CASSQGQTADTQYF
TGTGCCAGCAGCCAAGGACAGACCGCAGATACGCAGTATTTT